This TCR beta chain was obtained from a study of blood T cell repertoires in COVID-19. As for the study in general: Some COVID-19 samples were acute and others convalescent; all came from the United States, Italy and Spain. From T cells, B-cell-depleted T cells, or PBMCs came the material, which was cDNA or gDNA.

The V segment lost 1 base and the J segment 10 bases; nucleotides outside the gene matches: 12. The CDR3 length is 15 residues. Germline V gene data show CDR1 as ENHRY and CDR2 as SYGVKD. Per the authors' pipeline: Cell counts per sample came from amplifying reference gene primers. Clones were read by immunoSEQ multiplex PCR, and TCRdb kept only the in-frame ones, dropping some. The DNA was the basis for D and trimming; V, J and clone size are from that table. The repertoire has about half a million clones, 70% to 90% of them found once; the top ten carry 3% to 3.5%. Sequenced: peripheral blood. V is TRBV10-3 and J is TRBJ1-2; 7 nucleotides agree with TRBD1. This TCR came from a human donor in a cohort sampled during active COVID-19. CDR3 protein: CAISEYPGQRAAYTF. CDR3 DNA: TGTGCCATCAGTGAGTACCCGGGACAGAGGGCAGCCTACACCTTC.